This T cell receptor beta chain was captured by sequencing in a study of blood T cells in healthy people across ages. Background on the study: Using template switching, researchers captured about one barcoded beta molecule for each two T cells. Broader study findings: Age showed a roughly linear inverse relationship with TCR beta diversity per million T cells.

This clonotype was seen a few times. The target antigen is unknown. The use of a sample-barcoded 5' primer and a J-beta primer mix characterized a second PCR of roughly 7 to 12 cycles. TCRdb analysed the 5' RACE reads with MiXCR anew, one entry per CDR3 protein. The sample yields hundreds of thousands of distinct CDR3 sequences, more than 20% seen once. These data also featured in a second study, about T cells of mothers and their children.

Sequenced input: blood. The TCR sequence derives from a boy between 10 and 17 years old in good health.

The CDR3 is CASSSLVTNEKLFF. CDR3 DNA sequence: TGTGCCAGCAGCTCGTTGGTGACTAATGAAAAACTGTTTTTT. The chain employs TRBV7-9 and TRBJ1-4; no firm D call. Trimming shortened V by 4 bases and J by 2 bases, and 8 bases separated the two germline ends. The germline V gene has CDR1 SEHNR and CDR2 FQNEAQ (reference sequence). This CDR3 spans 14 amino acids.